This passage covers 9 T cell receptor beta chains from one sample sequenced in a study of blood T cell repertoires in COVID-19. The method was immunoSEQ multiplex PCR; TCRdb's version includes in-frame clones alone and lacks a portion of them. Of some 80,000 clones listed, about 90% are singletons. The sample taken for sequencing was peripheral blood. These receptors were obtained from a human donor in a cohort sampled during active COVID-19.

This chain links TRBV3-1 (or the pseudogene TRBV3-2) with TRBJ2-3, with D perhaps matching TRBD1 (6 bases). The germline V and J ends were trimmed by 2 bases and 2 bases, with 11 bases remaining between them. Germline lookup yields CDR1 LGHDT and CDR2 YNNKEL (reference sequence). The CDR3 extends over 15 amino acids. CDR3 coding DNA: TGTGCCAGCAGCCAAAGGGCAGGGGACACAGATACGCAGTATTTT. It yields the protein CASSQRAGDTDTQYF.

The J gene is TRBJ1-3, the V gene TRBV27, with 9 bases lining up with TRBD1. The V gene end was trimmed by 5 bases and the J gene end by 8 bases; junction bases not matched to a gene: 7. The CDR3 has 14 amino acids. Germline V gene data show CDR1 as MNHEY and CDR2 as SMNVEV (reference sequence). CDR3 bases: TGTGCCAGCAGTCCAAGGGACAGGGATCACACCATATATTTT. This codes for CASSPRDRDHTIYF.

This clone was observed a few times. The rearrangement links TRBV25-1 to TRBJ1-1; D possibly corresponds to TRBD1 (6 bases). Trimming removed 7 bases from V and 2 bases from J, with 17 bases in between. Germline V CDR1 and CDR2: MGHDK, SYGVNS. The CDR3 is made up of 15 amino acids. CDR3 residues: CASTPRGGANTEAFF. For the CDR3, the DNA is TGTGCCAGCACCCCCCGGGGGGGCGCAAACACTGAAGCTTTCTTT.

This rearrangement joins TRBV9 to TRBJ1-2; a possible D gene is TRBD1 (5 bases). CDR1 SGDLS and CDR2 YYNGEE come from the germline V gene. V lost 4 bases, J lost 2 bases, and 15 bases lay in between. CDR3 size: 15 residues. The CDR3 loop reads CASSPALGGNYGYTF. In nucleotides, the CDR3 is TGTGCCAGCAGCCCCGCCTTGGGGGGGAACTATGGCTACACCTTC.

The V call is TRBV6-2 or TRBV6-3, the J call TRBJ2-1; D perhaps matches TRBD1 (5 bases). V lost 2 bases and J 7 bases, leaving 9 bases between the germline ends. This CDR3 has 13 amino acids. Germline V gene data show CDR1 as MNHEY and CDR2 as SVGEGT. CDR3 in amino acids: CASSYVRVNEQFF. The CDR3 coding sequence is TGTGCCAGCAGTTACGTCAGGGTAAATGAGCAGTTCTTC.

The genes are TRBV24-1 and TRBJ2-1; D not resolved. Germline V gives CDR1 KGHDR, CDR2 SFDVKD. V was shortened by 8 bases and J by 6 bases, with 13 bases between the two germline ends. The CDR3 sequence is 13 residues long. The CDR3 here is CATTNSVTNEQFF. The CDR3 DNA is TGTGCCACCACCAACTCCGTTACCAATGAGCAGTTCTTC.

This clone has just one count. This chain connects TRBV4-1 to TRBJ2-7; 8 bases match TRBD2. Germline CDR1 is MGHRA and CDR2 is YSYEKL. J was trimmed by 2 bases and V by 3 bases; bases with no gene match: 21. This CDR3 is built from 20 residues. CDR3 bases: TGCGCCAGCAGCCACACGTATACGATTTTTAGCGGGAAGGGACCCTACGAGCAGTACTTC. It codes for CASSHTYTIFSGKGPYEQYF.

The rearrangement joins TRBV30 to TRBJ1-5; TRBD1 aligns across 9 bases. The J segment lost 0 bases and the V segment lost 7 bases, leaving 16 bases of the junction unmatched. Germline lookup yields CDR1 GTSNPN and CDR2 SVGIG (reference sequence). This CDR3 is 18 amino acids long. The CDR3 DNA reads as TGTGCCTCAAACCGGGACAGGGAGAAGGTAGATAGCAATCAGCCCCAGCATTTT. It specifies CASNRDREKVDSNQPQHF.

The chain employs TRBV3-1 (or the pseudogene TRBV3-2) and TRBJ1-1; D is unclear. V lost 0 bases and J 7 bases, leaving 6 bases between the germline ends. Germline CDR1 reads LGHDT; CDR2 reads YNNKEL (reference sequence). The CDR3 has 12 residues. CDR3: CASSQDPGEAFF. Here the CDR3 DNA reads TGTGCCAGCAGCCAAGATCCCGGTGAAGCTTTCTTT.